The 31 T cell receptor beta chains reported below all come from one sample, sequenced in a study of identical twins' blood T cells. TCRdb fed the 5' RACE reads into MiXCR, producing one record per CDR3 protein. The sample records fewer than 450,000 distinct CDR3 sequences, approximately 30% being singletons. Sequencing input: PBMCs. The receptor source for this set is a woman aged 18 to 55 in good health.

V gene TRBV5-1 combines with J gene TRBJ1-5, with 7 bases aligning to TRBD1. Germline assignment: CDR1 SGHRS and CDR2 YFSETQ. Germline trimming cut 4 bases from V and 5 bases from J; bases unmatched to any gene: 6. This CDR3 has 14 amino acids. CDR3 in amino acids: CASSLTGRDQPQHF. The CDR3 DNA is TGCGCCAGCAGCCTGACAGGGAGGGATCAGCCCCAGCATTTT.

Ten or more counts support this clonotype. The V gene is TRBV4-1, the J gene TRBJ2-3; D is unclear. CDR3 size: 11 residues. The germline CDR1 and CDR2 sequences are MGHRA and YSYEKL. Deletions cut 2 bases from V and 8 bases from J, with 5 bases between. The CDR3 DNA reads TGCGCCAGCAGCCAATTCGGTACGCAGTATTTT. The encoded protein is CASSQFGTQYF.

This chain uses TRBV7-8 with TRBJ1-5; no clear D. The germline gives CDR1 SGHVS, CDR2 FQNEAQ. The CDR3 loop spans 13 amino acids. Trimming stripped 0 bases from V and 5 bases from J, with 5 bases between. The CDR3, as DNA: TGTGCCAGCAGCTTAGCCGGATATCAGCCCCAGCATTTT. Encoded protein: CASSLAGYQPQHF.

This clonotype has a count of ten or more. The V call is TRBV7-2, the J call TRBJ2-1; D is undetermined. Germline V gene lookup returns CDR1 SGHTA and CDR2 FQGNSA. Trimming left V 1 base short and J 0 bases short, with 4 bases between. CDR3 size: 14 residues. CDR3 DNA: TGTGCCAGCAGCTTAGGCTACTCCTACAATGAGCAGTTCTTC. Amino acid sequence: CASSLGYSYNEQFF.

The chain has TRBV29-1 and TRBJ1-2, with TRBD1 as a possible D gene (6 bases). V was pared by 6 bases and J by 2 bases, with 13 bases between. The CDR3 is made up of 13 amino acids. Germline V gene sequence: CDR1 SQVTM, CDR2 ANQGSEA. The CDR3 sequence: CSVTQGWNYGYTF. CDR3 DNA sequence: TGCAGCGTGACACAGGGCTGGAACTATGGCTACACCTTC.

This rearrangement joins TRBV29-1 to TRBJ2-1, with 15 bases fitting TRBD2. This CDR3 comprises 17 residues. With V trimmed by 6 bases and J by 2 bases, 8 bases remained unmatched. Per germline, CDR1 SQVTM and CDR2 ANQGSEA. CDR3: CSVKPGLAGGAYNEQFF. CDR3 coding DNA: TGCAGCGTAAAGCCGGGACTAGCGGGGGGAGCCTACAATGAGCAGTTCTTC.

This chain links TRBV12-3 or TRBV12-4 with TRBJ2-7; TRBD1 matches at 9 bases. CDR3 length: 14 residues. V dropped 1 base and J dropped 4; count of bases not matched to a gene: 2. DNA for the CDR3: TGTGCCAGCAGTTTAGGGACAGGGGAGTACGAGCAGTACTTC. Residues: CASSLGTGEYEQYF.

The sample holds a few counts of this clonotype. The J gene is TRBJ1-3, the V gene TRBV9; D is ambiguous. Trimming took off 0 bases at V and 3 bases at J, with 10 bases between the two ends. Germline CDR1 SGDLS, CDR2 YYNGEE. This CDR3 has 15 residues. The CDR3 DNA reads as TGTGCCAGCAGCGTAGCTGTAAACGTTGGAAACACCATATATTTT. Its translation: CASSVAVNVGNTIYF.

The sample holds many counts of this clonotype. The junction differs from germline at one of its ends, possibly a read error. This chain uses TRBV5-6 with TRBJ1-2, with D possibly TRBD1 on 5 matching bases. Per the germline V gene, CDR1 is SGHDT and CDR2 is YYEEEE. The CDR3 has 12 residues. The CDR3: CASSLGVSGYTF. Here the CDR3 DNA reads TGTGCCAGCAGTTTGGGGGTGAGCGGCTACACCTTC.

This clonotype showed up just a few times. A read error may produce the germline difference seen at one junction end. The chain employs TRBV20-1 and TRBJ1-1; perhaps TRBD1 as D (6 bases). CDR1 is DFQATT and CDR2 is SNEGSKA in the germline V gene (reference sequence). The CDR3 extends over 13 amino acids. This chain's CDR3 is CSAAGEGDTEALF. As DNA, the CDR3 is TGCAGTGCTGCAGGGGAGGGGGACACTGAAGCTCTCTTT.

The chain joins TRBV5-1 to TRBJ2-7; possibly TRBD1 for D (6 bases). Between the trimmed V and J ends, which lost 1 base and 2 bases, there was a span of 16 bases. Looked up from germline, CDR1 is SGHRS and CDR2 is YFSETQ. The CDR3 is 16 amino acids. The CDR3 sequence is CASSLLGQGRTYEQYF. In DNA form, the CDR3 reads TGCGCCAGCAGCTTGTTGGGTCAGGGGAGAACCTACGAGCAGTACTTC.

This clonotype has at least ten counts. The chain uses TRBV19 and TRBJ1-1; D is possibly TRBD1 (5 bases). This CDR3 has 12 amino acids. The germline CDR1 and CDR2 sequences are LNHDA and SQIVND (reference sequence). With 5 bases removed from V and 8 bases from J, the gap between germline ends came to 12 bases. CDR3 in amino acids: CASSWRWGEAFF. In DNA, the CDR3 is TGTGCCAGTAGTTGGAGGTGGGGCGAAGCTTTCTTT.

The chain is built from TRBV2 and TRBJ2-1, with D possibly being TRBD2 (6 bases). In germline, CDR1 is SNHLY, CDR2 FYNNEI. CDR3 size: 15 residues. Trimming removed 8 bases at V and 6 bases at J, with 20 bases between. The CDR3 loop is CASLHWIDGGNEQFF. In DNA, the CDR3 is TGTGCCAGCCTCCACTGGATCGACGGGGGCAATGAGCAGTTCTTC.

The chain has TRBV14 and TRBJ2-1; no clear D gene. Trimming shortened V by 4 bases and J by 8 bases, and 12 bases separated the two germline ends. Germline values: CDR1 SGHDN, CDR2 FVKESK. This CDR3 is 13 amino acids long. The CDR3 reads CASSLRVVDEQFF. DNA for the CDR3: TGTGCCAGCAGCCTTAGGGTGGTGGATGAGCAGTTCTTC. The variable domain in full, completed from reference TRBV14 and TRBJ2-1, reads EAGVTQFPSHSVIEKGQTVTLRCDPISGHDNLYWYRRVMGKEIKFLLHFVKESKQDESGMPNNRFLAERTGGTYSTLKVQPAELEDSGVYFCASSLRVVDEQFFGPGTRLTVL.

The chain couples TRBV7-6 to TRBJ2-7; D not resolved. CDR1 SGHVS and CDR2 FNYEAQ come from the germline V gene. The V and J ends lost 6 bases and 2 bases respectively, with 17 bases between them. CDR3 size: 15 residues. CDR3 nucleotides: TGTGCCAGCAGTACCCTGCTTGGCAATACCTACGAGCAGTACTTC. It specifies CASSTLLGNTYEQYF. Variable domain in full (rest from reference TRBV7-6 and TRBJ2-7): GAGVSQSPRYKVTKRGQDVALRCDPISGHVSLYWYRQALGQGPEFLTYFNYEAQQDKSGLPNDRFSAERPEGSISTLTIQRTEQRDSAMYRCASSTLLGNTYEQYFGPGTRLTVT.

Only a few counts were recorded for this clonotype. This chain joins TRBV20-1 and TRBJ2-3, with TRBD2 identical over 8 bases. CDR1 DFQATT and CDR2 SNEGSKA come from the germline V gene (reference sequence). V lost 5 bases and J lost 2; bases outside the gene matches: 6. The CDR3 totals 14 residues. DNA for the CDR3: TGCAGTGCTGTGACTAGCGCCAACACAGATACGCAGTATTTT. This encodes CSAVTSANTDTQYF.

Comments on this clonotype: One base away lies a much larger clone, so this may be a sequencing read error. The chain is built from TRBV7-8 and TRBJ2-3; no clear D. V lost 2 bases, J lost 4 bases, and 1 base lay in between. Per germline, CDR1 SGHVS and CDR2 FQNEAQ. There are 11 residues in the CDR3. The CDR3 sequence: CASSLPDTQYF. CDR3 nucleotides: TGTGCCAGCAGCTTACCAGATACGCAGTATTTT.

This rearrangement joins TRBV5-6 to TRBJ2-2, with 8 bases matching TRBD1. Trimming took 3 bases from V and 1 from J; bases not matched to a gene: 8. This CDR3 has 17 residues. CDR1 is SGHDT, CDR2 YYEEEE, per germline. CDR3 region: CASSWATGGRNTGELFF. The CDR3 DNA is TGTGCCAGCAGCTGGGCTACAGGGGGTCGGAACACCGGGGAGCTGTTTTTT.

In its sample, this clonotype was seen a few times. The chain recombines TRBV20-1 with TRBJ1-5, with D possibly matching TRBD1 (6 bases). Germline values: CDR1 DFQATT, CDR2 SNEGSKA (reference sequence). CDR3 length equals 12 residues. Trimming shortened V by 5 bases and J by 5 bases, and 10 bases separated the two germline ends. Here the CDR3 DNA reads TGCAGTGCTGGCTCAGGGGATCAGCCCCAGCATTTT. This gives the protein CSAGSGDQPQHF.

The V and J genes are TRBV12-3 or TRBV12-4 and TRBJ1-2; the D is unclear. The CDR3 spans 13 residues. V lost 2 bases to trimming and J lost 3 bases, with 7 bases between them. The CDR3 nucleotides read TGTGCCAGCAGTTTACACATAGACTATGGCTACACCTTC. Translated, it gives CASSLHIDYGYTF.

The chain combines TRBV7-7 with TRBJ2-2, with D possibly being TRBD1 (6 bases). CDR3 length: 11 residues. Germline V gene data show CDR1 as SSHAT and CDR2 as FNYEAQ (reference sequence). V was shortened by 10 bases and J by 6 bases, with 9 bases between the two germline ends. CDR3 sequence: CATEGAGELFF. The CDR3 bases are TGTGCCACCGAGGGGGCCGGGGAGCTGTTTTTT.

The sample holds a few counts of this clonotype. This rearrangement joins TRBV6-2 or TRBV6-3 to TRBJ2-1; 7 nucleotides agree with TRBD2. The CDR3 is 16 residues long. Germline assignment: CDR1 MNHEY and CDR2 SVGEGT. The ends lost 5 bases at V and 6 bases at J; junction bases unmatched: 13. The CDR3 spells CASSPTLAAYTNEQFF. In DNA form, the CDR3 reads TGTGCCAGCAGTCCCACTCTAGCGGCATACACCAATGAGCAGTTCTTC.

V gene TRBV14 combines with J gene TRBJ2-7; 7 bases are a match to TRBD1. Germline values: CDR1 SGHDN, CDR2 FVKESK. Germline trimming cut 1 base from V and 2 bases from J; bases unmatched to any gene: 8. The CDR3 contains 16 residues. In DNA, the CDR3 is TGTGCCAGCAGCCAAGGTGGGACAGCTTCTCCCTACGAGCAGTACTTC. Translating it yields CASSQGGTASPYEQYF.

This clonotype came up many times. The chain recombines TRBV29-1 with TRBJ2-1; D may be TRBD1 (5 bases). Trimming stripped 0 bases from V and 7 bases from J, with 7 bases between. The CDR3 consists of 12 residues. The V gene's germline CDR1 is SQVTM and CDR2 ANQGSEA. The CDR3 loop is CSVEETANEQFF. The CDR3 nucleotides are TGCAGCGTTGAAGAGACAGCTAATGAGCAGTTCTTC.

This clonotype occurred a few times. V and J are TRBV20-1 and TRBJ2-1; D is tentatively TRBD1 or TRBD2 (5 bases each). The CDR3 has 15 residues. V was trimmed by 4 bases and J by 12 bases, leaving 25 bases between them. CDR1 and CDR2 from the germline V gene are DFQATT and SNEGSKA (reference sequence). CDR3 amino acids: CSANSLSLLSGGQFF. DNA for the CDR3: TGCAGTGCTAACAGCCTCAGCCTTCTGTCTGGGGGGCAGTTCTTC.

In its sample, this clonotype was seen many times. CDR3: CASSSPGFNGYTF. The CDR3 DNA sequence: TGTGCCAGCAGCTCCCCCGGGTTCAATGGCTACACCTTC. The rearrangement joins TRBV3-1 to TRBJ1-2; D ambiguous. This CDR3 contains 13 residues. V lost 5 bases and J lost 6, with 13 bases in between. Germline-derived CDR1 and CDR2 are LGHDT and YNNKEL (reference sequence).

The chain links TRBV5-6 to TRBJ1-6; tentatively, D is TRBD1 (5 bases). The CDR3 length is 15 residues. The germline V gene encodes CDR1 SGHDT and CDR2 YYEEEE. Trimming removed 2 bases at V and 5 bases at J, with 11 bases between. The CDR3 DNA sequence: TGTGCCAGCAGCTTTCTGCAGGGCGATAATTCACCCCTCCACTTT. Protein product: CASSFLQGDNSPLHF.

The chain employs TRBV15 and TRBJ2-1, with D perhaps being TRBD1 or TRBD2 (5 bases each). Trimming stripped 0 bases from V and 2 bases from J, with 14 bases between. The CDR3 contains 17 residues. Germline lookup yields CDR1 LNHNV and CDR2 YYDKDF (reference sequence). The CDR3 is CATSRDLLGTTYNEQFF. The CDR3, as DNA: TGTGCCACCAGCAGAGATTTATTGGGGACCACCTACAATGAGCAGTTCTTC.

The chain carries TRBV20-1 and TRBJ1-1; 9 bases line up with TRBD1. V shed 4 bases, J shed 1 base, and the junction held 7 bases outside the gene matches. The CDR3 spans 15 residues. From germline, CDR1 is DFQATT and CDR2 SNEGSKA (reference sequence). The CDR3 coding sequence is TGCAGTGCTAACCCACTACAGGGGGCGAACACTGAAGCTTTCTTT. It yields the protein CSANPLQGANTEAFF.

This clonotype was seen ten or more times. The V gene is TRBV27, the J gene TRBJ1-1; possibly TRBD1 for D (6 bases). In germline, CDR1 is MNHEY, CDR2 SMNVEV (reference sequence). V dropped 3 bases and J dropped 5 bases, with 13 bases sitting between them. CDR3 size: 14 residues. Here the CDR3 DNA reads TGTGCCAGCAGTTTGAGGGGGTTAGGGACTGAAGCTTTCTTT. This translates into CASSLRGLGTEAFF.

This clonotype was observed a few times. The V and J genes are TRBV20-1 and TRBJ1-4; 9 nucleotides line up with TRBD1. Germline assignment: CDR1 DFQATT and CDR2 SNEGSKA (reference sequence). The V and J ends lost 0 bases and 7 bases, in that order; junction bases with no gene match: 3. The CDR3 runs 14 residues. The CDR3 loop reads CSARDQQGAEKLFF. The CDR3 region has the DNA TGCAGTGCTAGAGATCAACAGGGGGCTGAAAAACTGTTTTTT.